This TCR beta chain was captured by sequencing in a study of blood T cells in healthy people across ages. Study-wide points: Researchers report that TCR beta diversity correlated strongly with naive T cell percentage. When one million T cells were used, diversity estimates were thought to be underestimates.

The trim removed 1 base at V and 7 bases at J, leaving 14 bases unmatched. Germline assignment: CDR1 SQVTM and CDR2 ANQGSEA. This CDR3 is 17 amino acids long. The authors ran a second PCR of roughly 7 to 11 cycles using a sample-barcoded 5' primer and a J-beta primer mix. TCRdb re-derived calls from the 5' RACE reads in MiXCR, one entry per CDR3 protein. The sample has around 500,000 distinct CDR3 sequences; around a quarter are singletons. This clonotype came up a few times. Its cognate antigen is unknown. The same data also contributed to another study, on T cells of mothers and their children.

The chain has TRBV29-1 and TRBJ2-4, with 9 bases matching TRBD1. The material sequenced was blood. This clonotype originated in a boy younger than 10 in good health. The CDR3 loop reads CSVEARVWGQGGNIQYF. In DNA form, the CDR3 reads TGCAGCGTTGAAGCCCGTGTTTGGGGACAGGGAGGGAACATTCAGTACTTC.